A single sample is the source of the 6 T cell receptor beta chains below, sequenced in a study of blood T cell repertoires in COVID-19. Data came from immunoSEQ multiplex PCR; TCRdb stores just in-frame clones and leaves some out. Counted here are 150,000 to 200,000 clones, around nine tenths occurring once; the ten biggest clones make up around 3.3%. Material: peripheral blood. These receptors all stem from an older man with acute or convalescent COVID-19.

The V gene is TRBV5-1, the J gene TRBJ2-7; D is uncertain. Between the trimmed V and J ends, which lost 4 bases and 0 bases, there was a span of 14 bases. This CDR3 is 15 amino acids long. Germline V gene data show CDR1 as SGHRS and CDR2 as YFSETQ. Written as DNA, the CDR3 is TGCGCCAGCAGCCGCCAATTCTCGAGCTCCTACGAGCAGTACTTC. Translated: CASSRQFSSSYEQYF.

J is TRBJ2-7 and V is TRBV28, with D possibly TRBD2 on 6 matching bases. The V end was cut by 2 bases, the J end by 3 bases, with 14 bases between. The CDR3 consists of 15 residues. Per germline, CDR1 MDHEN and CDR2 SYDVKM. CDR3 sequence reads: CASSLLAGTFYEQYF. The CDR3 coding sequence is TGTGCCAGCAGTTTACTCGCGGGAACGTTCTACGAGCAGTACTTC.

This chain connects TRBV6-4 to TRBJ2-1; D is unresolved. The germline V gene has CDR1 MRHNA and CDR2 SNTAGT. The CDR3 sequence is 15 residues long. V was trimmed by 3 bases and J by 0 bases, leaving 9 bases between them. CDR3 amino acids: CASSESSVSYNEQFF. CDR3 DNA sequence: TGTGCCAGCAGTGAATCGTCAGTCTCCTACAATGAGCAGTTCTTC.

The chain is built from TRBV19 and TRBJ2-3; a weak D match, TRBD1 (5 bases). The V end was cut by 6 bases, the J end by 2 bases, with 18 bases between. The germline gives CDR1 LNHDA, CDR2 SQIVND (reference sequence). The CDR3 runs 16 residues. Written as DNA, the CDR3 is TGTGCCAGTAGCTCTAAGAAAGGGGCCCTCACAGATACGCAGTATTTT. This codes for CASSSKKGALTDTQYF.

The chain joins TRBV11-2 to TRBJ2-2; TRBD2 aligns across 8 bases. Germline V gene lookup returns CDR1 SGHAT and CDR2 FQNNGV. V was clipped by 5 bases and J by 7 bases; unmatched bases: 3. This CDR3 has 13 residues. The CDR3 is CASSPGGLGELFF. The CDR3 DNA is TGTGCCAGCAGCCCGGGGGGGCTCGGGGAGCTGTTTTTT.

The chain has TRBV29-1 and TRBJ1-1; a possible D gene is TRBD1 (5 bases). CDR3 size: 13 residues. Trimming removed 0 bases at V and 10 bases at J, with 15 bases between. Germline-derived CDR1 and CDR2 are SQVTM and ANQGSEA. CDR3 in DNA: TGCAGCGTTGAAGATGGGAAGGGAAGGGGAGCTTTCTTT. Amino acid sequence: CSVEDGKGRGAFF.